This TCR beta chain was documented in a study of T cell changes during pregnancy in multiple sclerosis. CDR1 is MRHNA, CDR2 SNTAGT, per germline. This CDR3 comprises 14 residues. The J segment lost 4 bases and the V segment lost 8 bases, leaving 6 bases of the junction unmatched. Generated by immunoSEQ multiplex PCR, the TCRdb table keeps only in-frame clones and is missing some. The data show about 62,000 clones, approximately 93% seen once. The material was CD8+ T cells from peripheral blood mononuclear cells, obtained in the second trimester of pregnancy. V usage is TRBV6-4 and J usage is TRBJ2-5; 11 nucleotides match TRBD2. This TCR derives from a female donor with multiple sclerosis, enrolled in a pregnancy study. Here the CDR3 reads CASDYGLAGETQYF. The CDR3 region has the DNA TGTGCCAGCGACTACGGACTAGCGGGAGAGACCCAGTACTTC.